The T cell receptor beta chain under discussion was sequenced for a study of identical twins. Study findings and constraints: The authors noted that invariant MAIT and iNKT cells could partly confound zero-insertion analyses. Insertions were fewer in abundant cord blood beta clonotypes, whereas memory repertoires showed none of this pattern. In beta out-of-frame sequences, the excess sharing between twins was weaker.

From the 5' RACE reads, TCRdb called clonotypes with MiXCR, one entry per CDR3 protein. The table records 300,000 to 350,000 distinct CDR3 sequences, 9% to 15% of them present only once. In this sample, this clonotype turned up a few times. What it binds is unknown. CDR1 MGHDK and CDR2 SYGVNS come from the germline V gene. This CDR3 is built from 16 residues. V lost 0 bases to trimming and J lost 0 bases, with 12 bases between them. Every donor was a healthy Caucasian. This sample was shared with a second study, whose subject was yellow fever vaccine responses in identical twins.

The origin of this receptor is a woman aged 18-30 years in good health. The sample comprised CD8+ T cells sorted from blood. The chain carries TRBV25-1 and TRBJ2-7; no clear D. The CDR3: CASSEYSGASSYEQYF. The CDR3, as DNA: TGTGCCAGCAGTGAATATTCGGGCGCCAGCTCCTACGAGCAGTACTTC.